The clone carrying this TCR beta chain appeared a few times. Amplifying from RNA transcripts, the study obtained TCR beta CDR3 regions. Second-round multiplex PCR came after a first-round RT-PCR that employed HTBI primers. TCRdb re-called the multiplex PCR reads through MiXCR, storing one row per CDR3 protein. This sample has 230,000 or so distinct CDR3 sequences; 45% occur once, and the top ten carry approximately 51%. This entry is derived from a study of Graves' ophthalmopathy and Graves' hyperthyroidism. From germline, CDR1 is DFQATT and CDR2 SNEGSKA (reference sequence). With V trimmed by 6 bases and J by 7 bases, 3 bases remained unmatched. The CDR3 consists of 13 residues.

What was sequenced was peripheral blood. The rearrangement uses TRBV20-1 and TRBJ1-6, with 10 nucleotides matching TRBD1. The TCR comes from an adult man with Graves' ophthalmopathy. The CDR3 DNA sequence: TGCAGTGCCCCGGGACAGGGGAATTCACCCCTCCACTTT. Translating it yields CSAPGQGNSPLHF.